The T cell receptor beta chain under discussion was sequenced for a study of blood T cell repertoires in COVID-19. Study overall: In each case, the material was cDNA or gDNA derived from T cells, B-cell-depleted T cells, or PBMCs.

As originally analysed: Amplification from reference gene primers served as the basis for estimated nucleated cell counts. Sequenced by immunoSEQ multiplex PCR; TCRdb stores in-frame clones only, minus some. V, J and clone size are taken as reported in that table, and D and trimming were inferred from the DNA itself. The table shows 250,000 or so clones, with approximately 90% occurring only once. This study enrolled people aged 18 to 89 from roughly 22 US geographic areas. Cohorts were assigned according to the clinical history that participants reported. The germline V gene encodes CDR1 MDHEN and CDR2 SYDVKM. This CDR3 is built from 14 residues. Unmatched junction bases numbered 2, after V lost 5 bases and J lost 3 bases.

The chain is built from TRBV28 and TRBJ2-2; 8 nucleotides agree with TRBD1. This clonotype was sampled from a young woman with acute COVID-19. The sample consisted of PBMCs or T cells enriched from blood (not recorded which). The CDR3 sequence is CASSRTGYTGELFF. The CDR3, as DNA: TGTGCCAGCAGTCGGACAGGGTACACCGGGGAGCTGTTTTTT.